The clone carrying this TCR beta chain was counted many times. Its target is not known. The data were taken from a study of CD8 T cells in ankylosing spondylitis. The study, taken as a whole, reports: Seemingly characteristic of ankylosing spondylitis blood was a TCR beta motif consisting of fewer than 10 highly homologous variants. Clones tied to disease were said to be significantly enriched in matched ankylosing spondylitis synovial fluid. Disease-linked clones proved CD8+ and comparatively uncommon in peripheral blood. A subset of motif variants has previously been described in the synovial fluid and blood of reactive arthritis.

The TCR beta libraries were generated through quantitative 5'-RACE incorporating molecular barcodes. TCRdb reprocessed the 5' RACE reads with MiXCR, giving one entry per CDR3 protein. This sample has about 800,000 distinct CDR3 sequences, with around 11% found just once. The CDR3 extends over 17 amino acids. The germline V gene has CDR1 SGHRS and CDR2 YFSETQ. V was pared by 0 bases and J by 7 bases, with 21 bases between. The TCR was taken from a male donor with ankylosing spondylitis. The chain recombines TRBV5-1 with TRBJ2-3; no clear D gene. Sequencing was carried out using blood, either unsorted or a sorted T cell fraction (not recorded which). CDR3 amino acids: CASSLDISTKRAYTQYF. As DNA, the CDR3 is TGCGCCAGCAGCTTGGACATTAGCACTAAAAGGGCGTATACGCAGTATTTT.